This TCR beta chain is drawn from a study of T cell responses to AZD1222 COVID-19 vaccine. In regard to this clone: The antigen is unknown.

Points from the study as a whole: A reported finding is that nearly half of spike-specific TCRs target unmutated variant regions. The donor group comprised mostly white British people and more females; the analysis possibly underestimated clonal diversity. Among AZD1222 vaccinees, only five or six were seropositive at baseline.

Germline V gene lookup returns CDR1 MNHEY and CDR2 SMNVEV (reference sequence). Trimming removed 6 bases from V and 3 bases from J, with 10 bases in between. The CDR3 contains 13 residues. Sequencing was performed with immunoSEQ multiplex PCR; in TCRdb, only in-frame clones are kept and a portion is missing. The table records roughly 120,000 clones, 80% to 90% of them present only once. The receptor was isolated from an adult in good health. The genes are TRBV27 and TRBJ2-3; D remains unclear. The starting material was peripheral blood, obtained on day 0 of AZD1222 vaccination. The DNA of the CDR3 is TGTGCCAGCAGACCATCCGGAACAGATACGCAGTATTTT. Its protein is CASRPSGTDTQYF.